This TCR beta chain was identified during a study of identical twins (TCRdb year 2016). In terms of the full investigation: TCR alpha and beta repertoires from monozygotic twins, unrelated adults of various ages and cord blood were deep-sequenced to test whether fetal clonotypes persist. Replicate twin experiments were performed at different times using different library preparation protocols to rule out contamination. Overall study outcomes, separate from this receptor: The excess sharing between twins in beta out-of-frame sequences was weaker because fewer shared sequences reduced the signal-to-noise ratio. Fewer insertions were carried by abundant cord blood beta clonotypes; a weaker similar trend was observed in young adult naive repertoires, while no such trend was observed in memory repertoires. Compared with coincidental sharing between unrelated individuals, out-of-frame TCR alpha sequences shared between twins showed an excess of sequences with low generation probability. Invariant T cells such as MAIT and iNKT could partly confound zero-insertion analyses, though diverse VJ usage argued against this for most clonotypes. Conclusions relied on cross-sectional statistical analysis, since the same donors could not be followed over many years. In monozygotic twins, out-of-frame TCR alpha sharing was systematically underestimated by recombination models, although the models agreed with sharing between unrelated individuals.

All donors were healthy Caucasians. Three pairs of female monozygotic twins, all aged about 18 to 30 years, made up the twin cohort. Positive isolation kits from Invitrogen were used to isolate the CD4+ and CD8+ T cell populations. About this clonotype itself: The antigen it recognizes is unknown. Per-base qualities were not stored, and no clone one base away is much larger.

Library construction relied on 5' RACE. TCRdb names Illumina HiSeq 2000 as the instrument used. Template switching added a universal primer binding site, and the final cDNA carried a unique molecular identifier that allowed TCR cDNA molecules to be counted accurately. Specific primers in the conserved constant-segment region were used to synthesize first-strand cDNA for the TCR alpha and beta chains. To control for contamination, every cDNA library was double barcoded, receiving both a SMART-Mk sample barcode and Illumina barcodes. TruSeq adapter sequences along with Illumina sample barcodes were introduced in two successive PCR steps. Sequencing of the TCR alpha and beta cDNA libraries was done on the Illumina HiSeq platform using custom primers. The paper's processing steps were these. MiGEC processed the raw reads to extract unique molecular identifiers, while MiXCR was used to determine the CDR3 positions. Recombination models were inferred per individual with the repgenHMM and IGoR tools using an EM algorithm. Shared clonotype analysis was performed with the tcR package in R, normalizing sharing by the product of cloneset sizes. To study raw recombination free of thymic and clonal selection effects, out-of-frame nonproductive sequences were analyzed. TCRdb handled the public reads itself, with Q25 trimming in fastp and clone calling in MiXCR, and kept productive beta chains. When rows share a CDR3 protein, they turn into one entry using the most common DNA and genes. Here the V and J calls rest on TCRdb's processing, not on the authors' analysis. The sample includes 300,000 to 350,000 distinct CDR3 sequences, with around 12% observed a single time. Of the sample, roughly 7% is held by the ten largest clones.

These data were also reused for a study on yellow fever vaccine responses in identical twins. The second paper further reports: The T cell response to vaccination in identical twins was reported by the authors to appear partly convergent and partly personalized. Focusing on identical twins, the study followed the T cell clones that responded to the vaccine, and did so with precision.

The sample taken for sequencing was CD8+ T cells sorted from blood. The source is a woman aged 18-35 years in good health.

In nucleotides, the sequence is TGTGCCAGCAGCAGACCGGGACTAGCGGGAGGGCCAGAGTACAATGAGCAGTTCTTC. This is translated as CASSRPGLAGGPEYNEQFF. The V and J genes are TRBV11-1 and TRBJ2-1, with 16 bases in between that match TRBD2. The junction shows trimming of 5 bases on V and 4 bases on J, and the gene matches do not reach 11 bases of it. The germline V gene (reference sequence) yields SGHAT for CDR1 and FQDESV for CDR2. Counted from cysteine to phenylalanine, this CDR3 has 19 amino acids. Left in the record is the CDR3 DNA by itself, 57 bases read in frame from the first base.